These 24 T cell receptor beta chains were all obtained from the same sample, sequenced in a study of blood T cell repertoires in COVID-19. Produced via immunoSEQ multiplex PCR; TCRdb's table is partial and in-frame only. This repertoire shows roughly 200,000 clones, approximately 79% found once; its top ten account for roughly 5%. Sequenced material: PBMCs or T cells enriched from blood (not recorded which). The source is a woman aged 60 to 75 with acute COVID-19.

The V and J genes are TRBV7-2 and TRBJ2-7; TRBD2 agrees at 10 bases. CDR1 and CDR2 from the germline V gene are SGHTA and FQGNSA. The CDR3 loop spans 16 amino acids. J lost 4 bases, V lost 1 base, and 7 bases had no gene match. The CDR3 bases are TGTGCCAGCAGCTTAGAAGCTAGCGGGAGTCGGTACGAGCAGTACTTC. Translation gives CASSLEASGSRYEQYF.

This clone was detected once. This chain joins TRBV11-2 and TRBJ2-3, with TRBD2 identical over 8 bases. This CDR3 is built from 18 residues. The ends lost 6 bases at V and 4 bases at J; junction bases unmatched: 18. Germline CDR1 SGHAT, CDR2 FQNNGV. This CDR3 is CASRARWSGGKIADTQYF. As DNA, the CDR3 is TGTGCCAGCAGGGCCCGGTGGTCGGGGGGGAAAATAGCAGATACGCAGTATTTT.

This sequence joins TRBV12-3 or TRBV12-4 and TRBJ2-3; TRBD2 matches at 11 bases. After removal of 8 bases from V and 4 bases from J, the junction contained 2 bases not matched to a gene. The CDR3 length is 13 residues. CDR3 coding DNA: TGTGCCAGCTTACTAGCGGGAGCAGATACGCAGTATTTT. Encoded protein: CASLLAGADTQYF.

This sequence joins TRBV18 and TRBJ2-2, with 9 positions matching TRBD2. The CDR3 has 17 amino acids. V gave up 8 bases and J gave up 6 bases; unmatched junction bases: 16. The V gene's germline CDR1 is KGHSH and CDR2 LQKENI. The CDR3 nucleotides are TGTGCCAGCCCATCCCATCCAGCGGGGGGCGCGTCCGGGGAGCTGTTTTTT. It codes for CASPSHPAGGASGELFF.

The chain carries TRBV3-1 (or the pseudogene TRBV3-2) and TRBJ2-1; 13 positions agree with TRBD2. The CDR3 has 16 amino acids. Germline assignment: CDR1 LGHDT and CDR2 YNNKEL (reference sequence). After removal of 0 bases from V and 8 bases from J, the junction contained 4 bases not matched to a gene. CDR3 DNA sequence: TGTGCCAGCAGCCAAGATCCCGGACTAGCGGGGGATGAGCAGTTCTTC. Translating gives CASSQDPGLAGDEQFF.

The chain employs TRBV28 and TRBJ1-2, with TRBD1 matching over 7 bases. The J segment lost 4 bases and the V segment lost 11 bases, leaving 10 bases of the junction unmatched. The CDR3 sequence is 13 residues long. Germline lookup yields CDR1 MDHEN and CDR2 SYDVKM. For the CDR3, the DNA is TGTGCCGGAAAAGCCGGGACAGCCTATGGCTACACCTTC. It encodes CAGKAGTAYGYTF.

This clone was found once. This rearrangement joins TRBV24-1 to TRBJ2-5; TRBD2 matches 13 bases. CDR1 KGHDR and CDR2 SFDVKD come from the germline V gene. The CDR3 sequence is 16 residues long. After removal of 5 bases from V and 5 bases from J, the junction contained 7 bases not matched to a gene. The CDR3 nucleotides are TGTGCCACCAGTGCAACTAGCGGGAGGGCCGGGGAGACCCAGTACTTC. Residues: CATSATSGRAGETQYF.

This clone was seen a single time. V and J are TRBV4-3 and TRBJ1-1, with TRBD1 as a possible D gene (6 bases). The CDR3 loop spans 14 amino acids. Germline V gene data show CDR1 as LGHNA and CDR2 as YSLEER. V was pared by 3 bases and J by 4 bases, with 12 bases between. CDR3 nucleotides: TGCGCCAGCAGCCACACAGGGACGTTCACTGAAGCTTTCTTT. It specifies CASSHTGTFTEAFF.

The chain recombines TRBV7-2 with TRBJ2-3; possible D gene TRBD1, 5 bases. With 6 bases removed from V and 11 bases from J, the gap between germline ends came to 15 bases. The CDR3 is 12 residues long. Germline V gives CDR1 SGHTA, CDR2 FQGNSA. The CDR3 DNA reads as TGTGCCAGCAGGTCTCAGGGCTTGGGGCAGTATTTT. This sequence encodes CASRSQGLGQYF.

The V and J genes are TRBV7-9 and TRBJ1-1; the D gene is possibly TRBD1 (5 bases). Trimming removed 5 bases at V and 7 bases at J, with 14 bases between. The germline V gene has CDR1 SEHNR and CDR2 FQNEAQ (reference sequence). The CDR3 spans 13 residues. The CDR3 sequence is CASSRQPQGEAFF. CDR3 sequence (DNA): TGTGCCAGCAGCCGACAGCCTCAAGGTGAAGCTTTCTTT. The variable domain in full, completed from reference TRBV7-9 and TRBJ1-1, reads DTGVSQNPRHKITKRGQNVTFRCDPISEHNRLYWYRQTLGQGPEFLTYFQNEAQLEKSRLLSDRFSAERPKGSFSTLEIQRTEQGDSAMYLCASSRQPQGEAFFGQGTRLTVV.

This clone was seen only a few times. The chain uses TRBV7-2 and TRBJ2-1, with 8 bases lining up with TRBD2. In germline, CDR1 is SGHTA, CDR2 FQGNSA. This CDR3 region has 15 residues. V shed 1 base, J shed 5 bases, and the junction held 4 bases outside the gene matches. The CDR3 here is CASSLVSGGNNEQFF. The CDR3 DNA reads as TGTGCCAGCAGCTTAGTCAGCGGGGGAAACAATGAGCAGTTCTTC.

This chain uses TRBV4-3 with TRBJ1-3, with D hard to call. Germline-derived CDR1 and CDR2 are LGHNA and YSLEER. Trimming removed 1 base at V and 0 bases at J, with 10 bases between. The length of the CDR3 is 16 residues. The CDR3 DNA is TGCGCCAGCAGCCAAGTTGGAGGCAGCTCTGGAAACACCATATATTTT. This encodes CASSQVGGSSGNTIYF.

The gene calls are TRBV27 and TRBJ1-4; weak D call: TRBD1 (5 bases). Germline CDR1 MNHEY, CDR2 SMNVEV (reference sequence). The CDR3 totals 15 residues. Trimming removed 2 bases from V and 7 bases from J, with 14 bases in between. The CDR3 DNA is TGTGCCAGCAGTTTAACCCGTGGAAGGGGTGAAAAACTGTTTTTT. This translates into CASSLTRGRGEKLFF.

The DNA of the CDR3 is TGTGCCAGCAGCCGAAGTCAGCCTCGACGCGGGCAGTACTTC. Its protein is CASSRSQPRRGQYF. This chain joins TRBV7-9 and TRBJ2-7; D gene ambiguous. The CDR3 runs 14 residues. The germline gives CDR1 SEHNR, CDR2 FQNEAQ (reference sequence). V was shortened by 5 bases and J by 9 bases, with 20 bases between the two germline ends.

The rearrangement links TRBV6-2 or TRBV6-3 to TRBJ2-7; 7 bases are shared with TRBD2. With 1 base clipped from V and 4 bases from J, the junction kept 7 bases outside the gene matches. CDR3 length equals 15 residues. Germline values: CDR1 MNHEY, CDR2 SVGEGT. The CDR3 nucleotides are TGTGCCAGCAGTTACTGGAGCGGGATAGGGTACGAGCAGTACTTC. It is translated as CASSYWSGIGYEQYF.

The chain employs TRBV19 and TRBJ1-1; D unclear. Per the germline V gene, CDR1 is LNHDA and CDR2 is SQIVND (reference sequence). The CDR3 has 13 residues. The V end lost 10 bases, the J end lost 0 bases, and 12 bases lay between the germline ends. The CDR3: CATATNMNTEAFF. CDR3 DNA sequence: TGTGCCACTGCAACTAACATGAACACTGAAGCTTTCTTT. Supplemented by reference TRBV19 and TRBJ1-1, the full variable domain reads DGGITQSPKYLFRKEGQNVTLSCEQNLNHDAMYWYRQDPGQGLRLIYYSQIVNDFQKGDIAEGYSVSREKKESFPLTVTSAQKNPTAFYLCATATNMNTEAFFGQGTRLTVV.

The CDR3 nucleotides are TGTGCCAGCAGTTTCGTTGACAGGTTGAACACTGAAGCTTTCTTT. It yields the protein CASSFVDRLNTEAFF. The rearrangement joins TRBV28 to TRBJ1-1, with a weak D call TRBD1 (6 bases). Germline V gene lookup returns CDR1 MDHEN and CDR2 SYDVKM. Trimming took 3 bases from V and 0 from J, leaving 11 bases between them. The CDR3 totals 15 residues.

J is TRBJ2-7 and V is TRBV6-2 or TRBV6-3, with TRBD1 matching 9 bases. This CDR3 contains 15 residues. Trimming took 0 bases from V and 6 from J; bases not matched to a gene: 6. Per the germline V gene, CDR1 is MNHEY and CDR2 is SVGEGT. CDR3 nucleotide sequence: TGTGCCAGCAGTTACTCGACAGGGGGTACCCTCGAGCAGTACTTC. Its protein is CASSYSTGGTLEQYF.

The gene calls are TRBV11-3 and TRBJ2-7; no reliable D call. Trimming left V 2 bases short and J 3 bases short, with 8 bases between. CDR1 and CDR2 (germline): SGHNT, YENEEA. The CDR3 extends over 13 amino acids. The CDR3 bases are TGTGCCAGCAGCTTAAACAGAAACTACGAGCAGTACTTC. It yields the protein CASSLNRNYEQYF.

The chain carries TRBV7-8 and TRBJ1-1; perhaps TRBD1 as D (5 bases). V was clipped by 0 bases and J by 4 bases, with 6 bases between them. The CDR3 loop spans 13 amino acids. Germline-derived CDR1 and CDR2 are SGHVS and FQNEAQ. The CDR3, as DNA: TGTGCCAGCAGCTTAGCGGGGCCCACTGAAGCTTTCTTT. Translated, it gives CASSLAGPTEAFF.

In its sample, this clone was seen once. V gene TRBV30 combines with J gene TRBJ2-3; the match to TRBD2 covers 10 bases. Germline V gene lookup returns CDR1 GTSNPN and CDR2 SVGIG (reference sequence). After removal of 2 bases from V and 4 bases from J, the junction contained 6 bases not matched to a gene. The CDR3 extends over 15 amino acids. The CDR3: CAWSPGTSEADTQYF. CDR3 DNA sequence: TGTGCCTGGAGTCCCGGGACTAGCGAAGCAGATACGCAGTATTTT.

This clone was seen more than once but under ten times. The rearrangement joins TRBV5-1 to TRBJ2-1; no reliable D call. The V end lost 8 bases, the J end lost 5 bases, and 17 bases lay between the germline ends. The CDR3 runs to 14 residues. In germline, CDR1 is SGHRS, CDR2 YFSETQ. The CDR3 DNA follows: TGCGCCAGTTACGCCATGGCCCCCCACAATGAGCAGTTCTTC. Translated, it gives CASYAMAPHNEQFF.

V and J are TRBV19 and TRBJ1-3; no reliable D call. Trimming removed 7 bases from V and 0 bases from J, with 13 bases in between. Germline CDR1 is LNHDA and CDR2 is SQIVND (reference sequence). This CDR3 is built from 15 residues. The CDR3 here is CASTLRAHSGNTIYF. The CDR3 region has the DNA TGTGCCAGTACTCTACGAGCGCACTCTGGAAACACCATATATTTT.

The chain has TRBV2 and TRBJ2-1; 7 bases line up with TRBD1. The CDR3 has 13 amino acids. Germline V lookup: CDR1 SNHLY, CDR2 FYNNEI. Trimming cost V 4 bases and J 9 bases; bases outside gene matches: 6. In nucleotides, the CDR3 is TGTGCCAGCAGTGTTGAGGGGGCGGTTGAGCAGTTCTTC. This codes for CASSVEGAVEQFF.